These 18 T cell receptor beta chains came from one sample sequenced in a study of blood T cell repertoires in COVID-19. The data were produced by immunoSEQ multiplex PCR, yet TCRdb's version contains in-frame clones alone and is incomplete. Of fewer than 450,000 clones detected, approximately 90% appear once; the ten largest clones hold 0.9% to 1.5%. Sequencing input: PBMCs or T cells enriched from blood (not recorded which). The source is a woman aged 18-29 years who had recovered from COVID-19.

V and J are TRBV5-5 and TRBJ1-4, with 7 bases matching TRBD1. This CDR3 is built from 14 residues. Germline CDR1 reads SGHKS; CDR2 reads YYEKEE (reference sequence). Unmatched junction bases numbered 6, after V lost 4 bases and J lost 6 bases. The CDR3 loop reads CASSQLTGDEKLFF. Here the CDR3 DNA reads TGTGCCAGCAGCCAATTAACAGGGGATGAAAAACTGTTTTTT.

The CDR3: CASSLDRGEGGAVIAGYTF. CDR3 nucleotide sequence: TGCGCCAGCAGCTTGGATCGAGGGGAGGGAGGGGCCGTGATTGCCGGCTACACCTTC. This chain connects TRBV5-1 to TRBJ1-2, with a tentative D call TRBD1 (5 bases). CDR3 length: 19 residues. Trimming removed 0 bases at V and 8 bases at J, with 29 bases between. Germline CDR1 reads SGHRS; CDR2 reads YFSETQ.

The chain recombines TRBV3-1 (or the pseudogene TRBV3-2) with TRBJ2-7; TRBD1 aligns across 7 bases. Germline CDR1 LGHDT, CDR2 YNNKEL (reference sequence). This CDR3 contains 13 residues. J was trimmed by 1 base and V by 4 bases; bases with no gene match: 1. CDR3 protein: CASSLGQSYEQYF. CDR3 DNA: TGTGCCAGCAGCCTGGGACAGTCCTACGAGCAGTACTTC.

The chain recombines TRBV28 with TRBJ2-5; no definite D call. The CDR3 contains 14 residues. Germline V CDR1 and CDR2: MDHEN, SYDVKM. Trimming removed 3 bases from V and 0 bases from J, with 8 bases in between. The CDR3 coding sequence is TGTGCCAGCAGTTTTGGCAGGCACCAAGAGACCCAGTACTTC. This sequence encodes CASSFGRHQETQYF. Full variable domain (rest looked up from reference TRBV28 and TRBJ2-5): DVKVTQSSRYLVKRTGEKVFLECVQDMDHENMFWYRQDPGLGLRLIYFSYDVKMKEKGDIPEGYSVSREKKERFSLILESASTNQTSMYLCASSFGRHQETQYFGPGTRLLVL.

CDR3 loop: CASSLQGIPGANVLTF. CDR3 coding DNA: TGTGCCAGCAGCCTCCAGGGTATCCCTGGGGCCAACGTCCTGACTTTC. This chain connects TRBV11-2 to TRBJ2-6; D is possibly TRBD1 (5 bases). CDR3 size: 16 residues. From germline, CDR1 is SGHAT and CDR2 FQNNGV. With 5 bases removed from V and 2 bases from J, the gap between germline ends came to 13 bases. The whole variable domain, remainder taken from reference TRBV11-2 and TRBJ2-6, is EAGVAQSPRYKIIEKRQSVAFWCNPISGHATLYWYQQILGQGPKLLIQFQNNGVVDDSQLPKDRFSAERLKGVDSTLKIQPAKLEDSAVYLCASSLQGIPGANVLTFGAGSRLTVL.

The CDR3 reads CASSEEAGALTDTQYF. The CDR3 DNA reads TGTGCCAGCAGTGAAGAGGCAGGGGCCTTAACAGATACGCAGTATTTT. V usage is TRBV2 and J usage is TRBJ2-3, with a tentative D call TRBD1 (6 bases). V lost 1 base, J lost 3 bases, and 14 bases lay in between. Germline V CDR1 and CDR2: SNHLY, FYNNEI. The CDR3 is made up of 16 amino acids.

The chain employs TRBV5-8 and TRBJ1-1; 8 nucleotides align to TRBD1. Germline trimming cut 0 bases from V and 5 bases from J; bases unmatched to any gene: 15. CDR3 size: 18 residues. Germline CDR1 reads SGHTS; CDR2 reads YDEGEE. The DNA of the CDR3 is TGTGCCAGCAGCTTGGCCATATGGGAGCGGACAGGGTCAACTGAAGCTTTCTTT. Encoded protein: CASSLAIWERTGSTEAFF.

V is TRBV6-5 and J is TRBJ2-7, with 10 bases matching TRBD1. The CDR3 totals 15 residues. V lost 4 bases and J lost 7; bases outside the gene matches: 10. CDR1 is MNHEY, CDR2 SVGAGI, per germline. The chain's CDR3 is CASSSTGTGAGEQYF. The CDR3 DNA follows: TGTGCCAGCAGTTCAACCGGGACAGGGGCAGGGGAGCAGTACTTC.

The V gene is TRBV5-6, the J gene TRBJ1-1; TRBD1 matches 9 bases. The CDR3 is 15 amino acids. Germline loops: CDR1 SGHDT, CDR2 YYEEEE. Trimming removed 4 bases from V and 1 base from J; junction bases left unmatched: 5. CDR3 sequence: CASSPGDRENTEAFF. The CDR3 coding sequence is TGTGCCAGCAGCCCTGGGGACAGGGAGAACACTGAAGCTTTCTTT.

This clone was counted once. Because the CDR3's place on the DNA is in doubt, the DNA is left out and the CDR3 is given as listed by TCRdb. CDR3 sequence reads: CAWGTGTGEDHTF. The V and J genes are TRBV30 and TRBJ1-2; TRBD1, the D gene given by the table, was not confirmed from the DNA. Germline V gene sequence: CDR1 GTSNPN, CDR2 SVGIG (reference sequence). The CDR3 is 13 amino acids in total, end residues counted.

This clone was detected many times. This sequence joins TRBV6-5 and TRBJ1-1; 7 bases line up with TRBD1. Germline CDR1 reads MNHEY; CDR2 reads SVGAGI. The CDR3 spans 15 residues. After removal of 6 bases from V and 1 base from J, the junction contained 8 bases not matched to a gene. The CDR3 DNA is TGTGCCAGCAGAACCTTGGACAGGACGAACACTGAAGCTTTCTTT. Its translation: CASRTLDRTNTEAFF.

DNA of the CDR3: TGCGCCAGCAGCCAGGCCCCGGGACAGGGGTTTGGCTACACCTTC. Its protein product is CASSQAPGQGFGYTF. The chain employs TRBV4-1 and TRBJ1-2, with 10 bases aligning to TRBD1. Germline CDR1 MGHRA, CDR2 YSYEKL. The CDR3 sequence is 15 residues long. With V trimmed by 3 bases and J by 7 bases, 8 bases remained unmatched.

This CDR3 reads CASSLRGTPNEKLFF. The CDR3 region has the DNA TGTGCCAGCAGCTTAAGGGGGACACCCAATGAAAAACTGTTTTTT. The gene calls are TRBV7-2 and TRBJ1-4, with a possible D match to TRBD1 (6 bases). CDR1 and CDR2 from the germline V gene are SGHTA and FQGNSA. Deletions cut 2 bases from V and 5 bases from J, with 12 bases between. The CDR3 runs 15 residues. Together with reference TRBV7-2 and TRBJ1-4, the CDR3 gives the full variable domain: GAGVSQSPSNKVTEKGKDVELRCDPISGHTALYWYRQSLGQGLEFLIYFQGNSAPDKSGLPSDRFSAERTGGSVSTLTIQRTQQEDSAVYLCASSLRGTPNEKLFFGSGTQLSVL.

The genes are TRBV6-1 and TRBJ2-7; weak D call: TRBD2 (6 bases). CDR1 is MNHNS, CDR2 SASEGT, per germline. The V gene lost 4 bases and the J gene lost 2 bases, with 24 bases spanning the gap. This CDR3 is 18 amino acids long. The CDR3 loop reads CASSARLPGRGVAYEQYF. DNA of the CDR3: TGTGCCAGCAGTGCGAGGCTGCCGGGCCGCGGGGTGGCCTACGAGCAGTACTTC.

The chain recombines TRBV29-1 with TRBJ1-1; D is uncertain. V was clipped by 5 bases and J by 0 bases, with 10 bases between them. Germline V gene sequence: CDR1 SQVTM, CDR2 ANQGSEA. This CDR3 region has 13 residues. CDR3 loop: CSVTDGVNTEAFF. The CDR3 DNA is TGCAGCGTTACCGACGGAGTGAACACTGAAGCTTTCTTT. The variable domain in full, completed from reference TRBV29-1 and TRBJ1-1, reads SAVISQKPSRDICQRGTSLTIQCQVDSQVTMMFWYRQQPGQSLTLIATANQGSEATYESGFVIDKFPISRPNLTFSTLTVSNMSPEDSSIYLCSVTDGVNTEAFFGQGTRLTVV.

V gene TRBV5-5 combines with J gene TRBJ1-4; weak D call: TRBD1 (6 bases). The ends were cut back, 1 base at V and 7 bases at J, with 20 bases in the middle. This CDR3 is built from 17 residues. CDR1 and CDR2 from the germline V gene are SGHKS and YYEKEE (reference sequence). DNA for the CDR3: TGTGCCAGCAGCTTGTTTAGGGACACCCTAGGGGGTGAAAAACTGTTTTTT. Its protein product is CASSLFRDTLGGEKLFF.

On this clone: Other DNA sequences in the same sample also yield this CDR3. The chain is built from TRBV6-5 and TRBJ1-3; D unclear. The ends were cut back, 2 bases at V and 4 bases at J, with 9 bases in the middle. Germline values: CDR1 MNHEY, CDR2 SVGAGI. CDR3 length: 14 residues. In nucleotides, the CDR3 is TGTGCCAGCAGTTACGCGGGTTCGGGAAACACCATATATTTT. This translates into CASSYAGSGNTIYF.

This clone was found many times. The chain uses TRBV19 and TRBJ2-1; 8 nucleotides align to TRBD1. The CDR3 runs to 17 residues. CDR1 is LNHDA and CDR2 is SQIVND in the germline V gene (reference sequence). V lost 3 bases and J lost 1; bases outside the gene matches: 8. This CDR3 reads CASSMDRAVGSYNEQFF. The DNA of the CDR3 is TGTGCCAGTAGTATGGACAGGGCTGTAGGATCCTACAATGAGCAGTTCTTC.